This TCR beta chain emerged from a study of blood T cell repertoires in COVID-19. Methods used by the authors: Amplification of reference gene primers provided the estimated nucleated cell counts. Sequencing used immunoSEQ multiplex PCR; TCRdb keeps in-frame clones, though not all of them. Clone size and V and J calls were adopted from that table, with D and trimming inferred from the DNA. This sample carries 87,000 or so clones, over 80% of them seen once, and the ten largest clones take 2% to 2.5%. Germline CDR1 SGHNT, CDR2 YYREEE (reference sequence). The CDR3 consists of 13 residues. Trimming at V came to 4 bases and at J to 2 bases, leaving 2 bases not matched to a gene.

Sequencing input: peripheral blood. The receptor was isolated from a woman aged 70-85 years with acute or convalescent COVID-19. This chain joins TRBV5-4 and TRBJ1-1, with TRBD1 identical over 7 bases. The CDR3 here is CASSRDRNTEAFF. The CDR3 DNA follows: TGTGCCAGCAGCCGGGACAGAAACACTGAAGCTTTCTTT.